This TCR beta chain is drawn from a study of T cells in Graves' hyperthyroidism and ophthalmopathy. Broader study findings: In the blood, most expanded thyroid clonotypes above 0.001 appeared as well.

The CDR3 spans 14 residues. The junction had 3 bases not matched to a gene; V was cut back by 3 bases and J by 0 bases. Germline V lookup: CDR1 SGDLS, CDR2 YYNGEE. Regarding this clonotype: Antigen: not known.

TCR beta CDR3 regions were amplified from RNA transcripts. TCR CDR3 regions were first amplified by RT-PCR with HTBI primers. Each CDR3 protein is one row after TCRdb ran MiXCR on the multiplex PCR reads. The sample has around 350,000 distinct CDR3 sequences, around 25% seen once; the top ten hold around 67%. The sequence came from a man aged 50 to 59 with Graves' hyperthyroidism. The sample taken for sequencing was blood. This chain connects TRBV9 to TRBJ2-7, with 7 bases identical to TRBD2. CDR3 DNA sequence: TGTGCCAGCAGCGCTAGCGGAATCTCCTACGAGCAGTACTTC. This gives the protein CASSASGISYEQYF.